The present T cell receptor (beta chain) was sequenced within a study of blood T cells in healthy people across ages. Study-wide findings and caveats: Naive T cell percentage and TCR beta diversity correlated strongly.

Of note for this clonotype: Its antigen is still unknown.

Per-sample yields of isolated PBMCs were at least 6 million. A second PCR, run for roughly 7 to 11 cycles, used a sample-barcoded 5' primer plus a J-beta primer mix. One entry per CDR3 protein, called by TCRdb with MiXCR from the 5' RACE reads. The sample holds some 710,000 distinct CDR3 sequences, approximately 21% seen once. This CDR3 is built from 13 residues. Trimming took 1 base from V and 7 from J, leaving 10 bases between them. This clonotype originated in a man between 70 and 80 years old in good health. The gene calls are TRBV12-3 or TRBV12-4 and TRBJ1-1; possibly TRBD1 for D (6 bases). The sequencing sample was made of blood. This CDR3 reads CASSLGGQGEAFF. For the CDR3, the DNA is TGTGCCAGCAGTTTAGGGGGGCAGGGTGAAGCTTTCTTT.